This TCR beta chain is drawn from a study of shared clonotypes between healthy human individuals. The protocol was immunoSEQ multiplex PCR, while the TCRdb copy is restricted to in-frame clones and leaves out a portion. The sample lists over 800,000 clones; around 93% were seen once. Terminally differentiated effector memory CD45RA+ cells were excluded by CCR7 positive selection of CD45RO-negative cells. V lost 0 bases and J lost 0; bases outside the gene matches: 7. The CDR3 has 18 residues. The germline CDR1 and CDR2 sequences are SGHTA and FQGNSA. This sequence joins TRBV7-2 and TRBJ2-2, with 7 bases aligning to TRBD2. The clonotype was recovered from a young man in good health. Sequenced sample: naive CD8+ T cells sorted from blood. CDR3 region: CASSLALWGLSNTGELFF. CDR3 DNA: TGTGCCAGCAGCTTAGCGTTATGGGGACTATCGAACACCGGGGAGCTGTTTTTT.